Listed below are T cell receptor beta chains from one sample, sequenced in a study of neoadjuvant nivolumab and ipilimumab in lung cancer. Data came from immunoSEQ multiplex PCR; TCRdb stores just in-frame clones and leaves some out. Of some 18,000 clones listed, 75% to 90% are singletons. Sequences were derived from peripheral blood, sampled before neoadjuvant nivolumab, alone or with ipilimumab. The source is an adult with non-small cell lung cancer. The CDR3 runs from the conserved cysteine through the conserved F or W. Fields, in order: clone size, J gene, D gene, V gene, CDR3 protein, CDR3 DNA. A D gene is named only where the DNA matches it firmly. Clone size is stated in some rows and not others, as once, few, many or a class when expanded.

clone_size: -
j_call: TRBJ2-2
d_call: -
v_call: TRBV9
cdr3_aa: CASSKGYDNGELFF
cdr3_nt: TGTGCCAGCAGTAAGGGATACGATAACGGGGAGCTGTTTTTT

clone_size: -
j_call: TRBJ1-1
d_call: -
v_call: TRBV7-8
cdr3_aa: CASSSRTEAFF
cdr3_nt: TGTGCCAGCAGCTCCCGAACTGAAGCTTTCTTT

clone_size: -
j_call: TRBJ2-7
d_call: -
v_call: TRBV14
cdr3_aa: CASSQDWPDHEQYF
cdr3_nt: TGTGCCAGCAGCCAAGACTGGCCGGACCACGAGCAGTACTTC

clone_size: -
j_call: TRBJ1-3
d_call: TRBD1
v_call: TRBV6-5
cdr3_aa: CASSRDSWDTIYF
cdr3_nt: TGTGCCAGCAGTCGGGACAGCTGGGACACCATATATTTT

clone_size: -
j_call: TRBJ1-5
d_call: -
v_call: TRBV6-5
cdr3_aa: CASSHRARNQPQHF
cdr3_nt: TGTGCCAGCAGCCACAGGGCCCGCAATCAGCCCCAGCATTTT

clone_size: -
j_call: TRBJ2-1
d_call: -
v_call: TRBV15
cdr3_aa: CATSGQTWGSWSSEQFF
cdr3_nt: TGTGCCACCAGCGGGCAGACCTGGGGTAGCTGGAGTAGCGAGCAGTTCTTC

clone_size: -
j_call: TRBJ2-7
d_call: TRBD2
v_call: TRBV7-6
cdr3_aa: CASSPQRQLAGVYEQYF
cdr3_nt: TGTGCCAGCAGCCCCCAGCGTCAGCTAGCGGGAGTCTACGAGCAGTACTTC

clone_size: -
j_call: TRBJ1-1
d_call: -
v_call: TRBV18
cdr3_aa: CASAQTTYTEAFF
cdr3_nt: TGTGCCAGCGCCCAGACTACCTACACTGAAGCTTTCTTT

clone_size: -
j_call: TRBJ2-7
d_call: TRBD2
v_call: TRBV5-5
cdr3_aa: CASSLVLAGLYEQYF
cdr3_nt: TGTGCCAGCAGCTTGGTACTAGCGGGTCTCTACGAGCAGTACTTC

clone_size: -
j_call: TRBJ2-3
d_call: TRBD1
v_call: TRBV6-5
cdr3_aa: CASSRTGGDTQYF
cdr3_nt: TGTGCCAGCAGTCGGACAGGAGGAGATACGCAGTATTTT

clone_size: -
j_call: TRBJ2-2
d_call: TRBD2
v_call: TRBV5-1
cdr3_aa: CASSLGASGNTGELFF
cdr3_nt: TGCGCCAGCAGCTTAGGAGCTAGCGGGAACACCGGGGAGCTGTTTTTT

clone_size: large
j_call: TRBJ2-1
d_call: TRBD1
v_call: TRBV4-1
cdr3_aa: CASGNRGYEQFF
cdr3_nt: TGCGCCAGCGGAAACAGGGGCTATGAGCAGTTCTTC

clone_size: once
j_call: TRBJ2-5
d_call: TRBD1
v_call: TRBV18
cdr3_aa: CASSPRDSSVEETQYF
cdr3_nt: TGTGCCAGCTCACCTCGGGACAGCTCAGTGGAAGAGACCCAGTACTTC

clone_size: -
j_call: TRBJ2-1
d_call: -
v_call: TRBV11-3
cdr3_aa: CASSLGGLDEQFF
cdr3_nt: TGTGCCAGCAGCTTAGGAGGGTTGGATGAGCAGTTCTTC

clone_size: -
j_call: TRBJ2-5
d_call: -
v_call: TRBV5-1
cdr3_aa: CASSPRGETQYF
cdr3_nt: TGCGCCAGCAGCCCGCGGGGAGAGACCCAGTACTTC

clone_size: -
j_call: TRBJ1-2
d_call: TRBD1
v_call: TRBV4-1
cdr3_aa: CASSQPGQGSGYTF
cdr3_nt: TGCGCCAGCAGCCAGCCGGGACAGGGGTCTGGCTACACCTTC

clone_size: -
j_call: TRBJ2-7
d_call: TRBD2
v_call: TRBV7-8
cdr3_aa: CASSSYSGRASRGEQYF
cdr3_nt: TGTGCCAGCAGCTCCTATAGCGGGAGGGCCAGCCGCGGCGAGCAGTACTTC

clone_size: -
j_call: TRBJ1-2
d_call: TRBD1
v_call: TRBV30
cdr3_aa: CAWSARQGYFGYTF
cdr3_nt: TGTGCCTGGAGTGCCCGACAGGGCTACTTTGGCTACACCTTC

clone_size: -
j_call: TRBJ2-7
d_call: TRBD2
v_call: TRBV18
cdr3_aa: CASSEKRESSYEQYF
cdr3_nt: TGTGCCAGCTCCGAGAAGCGGGAGAGCTCCTACGAGCAGTACTTC

clone_size: -
j_call: TRBJ1-1
d_call: TRBD1
v_call: TRBV5-1
cdr3_aa: CASSPGQRSFITEAFF
cdr3_nt: TGCGCCAGCAGCCCGGGACAGCGTTCTTTTATCACTGAAGCTTTCTTT

clone_size: -
j_call: TRBJ1-3
d_call: -
v_call: TRBV30
cdr3_aa: CAWSASSSGNTIYF
cdr3_nt: TGTGCCTGGAGTGCATCGAGCTCTGGAAACACCATATATTTT

clone_size: -
j_call: TRBJ2-1
d_call: TRBD2
v_call: TRBV6-5
cdr3_aa: CASSPREGQDEQFF
cdr3_nt: TGTGCCAGCAGCCCGCGGGAGGGTCAGGATGAGCAGTTCTTC

clone_size: -
j_call: TRBJ2-3
d_call: -
v_call: TRBV11-2
cdr3_aa: CASSLDRGDTQYF
cdr3_nt: TGTGCCAGCAGCTTAGATCGGGGAGATACGCAGTATTTT

clone_size: -
j_call: TRBJ2-1
d_call: -
v_call: TRBV5-1
cdr3_aa: CASSLENGPSYNEQFF
cdr3_nt: TGCGCCAGCAGCTTAGAAAACGGACCCTCCTACAATGAGCAGTTCTTC

clone_size: -
j_call: TRBJ1-2
d_call: -
v_call: TRBV7-2
cdr3_aa: CASSLGTGRYGYTF
cdr3_nt: TGTGCCAGCAGCTTAGGCACAGGGCGGTATGGCTACACCTTC

clone_size: -
j_call: TRBJ2-3
d_call: TRBD2
v_call: TRBV5-1
cdr3_aa: CASSRLAGADTQYF
cdr3_nt: TGCGCCAGCAGCAGATTAGCGGGAGCCGATACGCAGTATTTT

clone_size: -
j_call: TRBJ1-4
d_call: -
v_call: TRBV6-1
cdr3_aa: CASSVRPNEKLFF
cdr3_nt: TGTGCCAGCAGTGTCCGGCCTAATGAAAAACTGTTTTTT

clone_size: -
j_call: TRBJ1-5
d_call: TRBD1
v_call: TRBV19
cdr3_aa: CASTRNRGNQPQHF
cdr3_nt: TGTGCCAGTACCCGAAACAGGGGAAATCAGCCCCAGCATTTT

clone_size: -
j_call: TRBJ1-5
d_call: TRBD1
v_call: TRBV5-8
cdr3_aa: CASSWGTGEQPQHF
cdr3_nt: TGTGCCAGCAGCTGGGGAACAGGGGAGCAGCCCCAGCATTTT

clone_size: -
j_call: TRBJ2-5
d_call: -
v_call: TRBV5-1
cdr3_aa: CASSFPGETQYF
cdr3_nt: TGCGCCAGCAGCTTCCCCGGGGAGACCCAGTACTTC

clone_size: -
j_call: TRBJ2-5
d_call: -
v_call: TRBV9
cdr3_aa: CASTLTDLRQETQYF
cdr3_nt: TGTGCCAGCACCCTCACCGACCTTCGCCAAGAGACCCAGTACTTC

clone_size: -
j_call: TRBJ2-7
d_call: -
v_call: TRBV10-1
cdr3_aa: CASSESIVSLNVPNSYEQYF
cdr3_nt: TGCGCCAGCAGTGAGTCGATTGTGTCGCTGAATGTCCCCAACTCCTACGAGCAGTACTTC

clone_size: -
j_call: TRBJ2-7
d_call: TRBD1
v_call: TRBV2
cdr3_aa: CASSIGQGRYEQYF
cdr3_nt: TGTGCCAGCAGTATAGGACAGGGGAGGTACGAGCAGTACTTC

clone_size: -
j_call: TRBJ2-5
d_call: -
v_call: TRBV18
cdr3_aa: CASSPGVETQYF
cdr3_nt: TGTGCCAGCTCACCAGGGGTTGAGACCCAGTACTTC

clone_size: -
j_call: TRBJ2-3
d_call: -
v_call: TRBV6-8
cdr3_aa: CASSPARLGPQDTQYF
cdr3_nt: TGTGCCAGCAGCCCCGCTCGACTGGGACCGCAAGATACGCAGTATTTT

clone_size: once
j_call: TRBJ1-5
d_call: -
v_call: TRBV7-9
cdr3_aa: CASSRTGYQPQHF
cdr3_nt: TGTGCCAGCAGCCGGACGGGTTATCAGCCCCAGCATTTT

clone_size: -
j_call: TRBJ2-1
d_call: TRBD1
v_call: TRBV5-1
cdr3_aa: CASSPAGTGYNEQFF
cdr3_nt: TGCGCCAGCAGCCCCGCCGGGACAGGCTACAATGAGCAGTTCTTC

clone_size: once
j_call: TRBJ2-7
d_call: -
v_call: TRBV11-2
cdr3_aa: CASRSVSEQYF
cdr3_nt: TGTGCCAGCAGAAGCGTTTCCGAGCAGTACTTC

clone_size: -
j_call: TRBJ1-2
d_call: -
v_call: TRBV5-1
cdr3_aa: CASSLVAGDDGYTF
cdr3_nt: TGCGCCAGCAGCTTGGTGGCAGGGGATGATGGCTACACCTTC

clone_size: -
j_call: TRBJ2-1
d_call: -
v_call: TRBV10-3
cdr3_aa: CAISGRNGPNNEQFF
cdr3_nt: TGTGCCATCAGTGGCCGGAACGGTCCTAACAATGAGCAGTTCTTC

clone_size: -
j_call: TRBJ2-2
d_call: TRBD1
v_call: TRBV30
cdr3_aa: CAWRRRDRAIGELFF
cdr3_nt: TGTGCCTGGAGGAGGAGGGACAGGGCGATCGGGGAGCTGTTTTTT

clone_size: -
j_call: TRBJ1-2
d_call: -
v_call: TRBV29-1
cdr3_aa: CSFGGYGYTF
cdr3_nt: TGCAGCTTTGGGGGTTACGGCTACACCTTC

clone_size: -
j_call: TRBJ2-2
d_call: -
v_call: TRBV7-9
cdr3_aa: CASSITTVPGELFF
cdr3_nt: TGTGCCAGCAGCATAACCACAGTGCCCGGGGAGCTGTTTTTT

clone_size: -
j_call: TRBJ2-1
d_call: TRBD2
v_call: TRBV7-6
cdr3_aa: CASSLWLAGEQFF
cdr3_nt: TGTGCCAGCAGCTTGTGGCTAGCGGGAGAGCAGTTCTTC

clone_size: -
j_call: TRBJ1-3
d_call: -
v_call: TRBV28
cdr3_aa: CASRTPRGLAGNTIYF
cdr3_nt: TGTGCCAGCCGTACTCCTCGGGGGCTTGCTGGAAACACCATATATTTT

clone_size: -
j_call: TRBJ1-3
d_call: TRBD1
v_call: TRBV5-1
cdr3_aa: CASSLGLAQGAHGNTIYF
cdr3_nt: TGCGCCAGCAGCTTGGGTTTGGCGCAGGGGGCGCACGGAAACACCATATATTTT

clone_size: once
j_call: TRBJ2-5
d_call: -
v_call: TRBV18
cdr3_aa: CASSPFLETQYF
cdr3_nt: TGTGCCAGCTCACCATTTTTGGAGACCCAGTACTTC

clone_size: -
j_call: TRBJ1-1
d_call: -
v_call: TRBV5-1
cdr3_aa: CASSWGENTEAFF
cdr3_nt: TGCGCCAGCAGCTGGGGAGAGAACACTGAAGCTTTCTTT

clone_size: -
j_call: TRBJ2-5
d_call: -
v_call: TRBV7-9
cdr3_aa: CASSLVEEAQYF
cdr3_nt: TGTGCCAGCAGCTTAGTGGAAGAGGCCCAGTACTTC

clone_size: few
j_call: TRBJ2-5
d_call: -
v_call: TRBV15
cdr3_aa: CATSRTIQETQYF
cdr3_nt: TGTGCCACCTCAAGGACTATACAAGAGACCCAGTACTTC